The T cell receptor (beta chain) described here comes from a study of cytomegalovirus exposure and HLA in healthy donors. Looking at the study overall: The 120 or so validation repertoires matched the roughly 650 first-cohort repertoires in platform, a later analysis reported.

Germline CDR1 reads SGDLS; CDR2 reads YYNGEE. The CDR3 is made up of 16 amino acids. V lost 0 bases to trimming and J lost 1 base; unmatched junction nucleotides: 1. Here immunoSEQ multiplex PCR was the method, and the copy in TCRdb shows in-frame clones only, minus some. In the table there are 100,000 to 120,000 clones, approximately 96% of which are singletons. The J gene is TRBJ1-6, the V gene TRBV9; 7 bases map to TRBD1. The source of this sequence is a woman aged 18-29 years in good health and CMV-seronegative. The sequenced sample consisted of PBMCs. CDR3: CASSVDRGSYNSPLHF. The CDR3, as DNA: TGTGCCAGCAGCGTAGACAGGGGTTCCTATAATTCACCCCTCCACTTT.